The entry below describes one TCR beta chain. At one end the junction does not follow the germline gene, possibly because of a read error. This sample includes further DNA sequences coding for the same CDR3. This sample stems from a study of cytomegalovirus exposure and HLA in healthy donors. The PCR was carried out with 60 Vbeta primers and 13 Jbeta primers. TCRdb's copy holds only in-frame clones and misses some; the assay was immunoSEQ multiplex PCR. The table records about 130,000 clones, about 9.1% of them present only once. The CDR3 runs to 12 residues. The germline V gene has CDR1 SGHNT and CDR2 YYREEE (reference sequence).

The chain carries TRBV5-4 and TRBJ1-2; D remains ambiguous. The sequence was collected from a woman between 40 and 55 years old in good health and CMV-seropositive. What was sequenced was PBMCs. The CDR3 loop reads CASSPGEDGYTF. The CDR3 DNA reads as TGTGCAAGCAGCCCGGGAGAAGATGGCTACACCTTC.